This T cell receptor (beta chain) derives from a study of shared clonotypes between healthy human individuals (dated by TCRdb to 2019 to 2021). Background on the whole study: The cohort included three men and two women between 18 and 49 years of age. To estimate repertoire size and how much clonotypes are shared between individuals, the study performed deep sequencing of blood TCR repertoires from a handful of healthy adults. Between about 0.8 and 9 billion PBMCs per donor were obtained by leukapheresis. To increase sequencing depth and limit assay-specific biases, TCR repertoire library preparation and sequencing were carried out by different laboratories using diverse techniques.

The donors were healthy, HIV-negative adults who had no recently reported acute infections or vaccinations. Every donor was a Caucasian adult residing in Nashville, Tennessee, USA. For unsorted samples, 80 million to 100 million PBMCs were counted, and genomic DNA was extracted using the QIAamp DNA Blood Mini kit. After blood collection by leukapheresis, PBMCs were isolated using Ficoll-Histopaque density gradient centrifugation and then cryopreserved in the vapor phase of liquid nitrogen. V loses 1 base, J loses 0 bases, and the germline ends lie 2 bases apart. The CDR3 goes from the cysteine to the phenylalanine over 13 residues. The only DNA kept is the CDR3, 39 bases in frame from the first base. The germline V gene (reference sequence) yields SGHAT for CDR1 and FQDESV for CDR2. TCR CDR3 regions were amplified from genomic DNA by multiplex PCR using the deep immunoSEQ assay. Extracted genomic DNA from each cell subset was distributed evenly across all wells of several immunoSEQ 96-well plates, and each plate was treated as a replicate. For unsorted PBMC, each replicate PCR was loaded with around 300 ng genomic DNA, equivalent to tens of thousands of T cell genomes. Unsorted PBMC genomic DNA was sequenced across ten immunoSEQ deep assay plates. Purified libraries were quantified with a Qubit 3.0 fluorometer, sized on a Bioanalyzer 2100, and re-quantified with the KAPA Library Quantification kit. Every immunoSEQ 96-well plate was sequenced on a separate single-read 150-cycle Illumina NextSeq 550 flow cell. In the source study's methods: Because the immunoSEQ output included only junctional sequences and no quality scores, the filtering could not be the same as the filtering used for full-length reads. To assign V/J genes and CDR3, sequences were annotated using PyIR, a Python wrapper for IgBLAST v1.9, with IMGT germline references. Reads were removed for weak V/J assignments (E-value above 1e-6), missing CDR3, stop codons, out-of-frame junctions, or ambiguous translated residues. V3J clonotypes were defined by identical inferred V gene, J gene, and CDR3 amino acid sequence. Percentage overlap between repertoires was calculated by dividing the number of shared unique clonotypes by the size of the smaller repertoire. RTK rarefaction, the Chao1 estimator, and Recon v2.1 estimates of unobserved clonotypes were used to assess repertoire richness. The table was pulled from immuneACCESS by TCRdb, which kept in-frame rearrangements only. Such tables lose some clones; where checked, under half of the loss comes from unresolved V genes, and the rest has no known cause. That table furnishes V, J and clone size, whereas the DNA furnished D and trimming. The sample data list some 470,000 clones, and 60% to 85% of these were observed just once. The ten largest clones represent 13% of the sample.

Overall results and qualifications from the work: Pairwise subsampling indicated that sequencing depth was expected to affect the degree of clonotype sharing among donors. Only blood was sampled, and tissue TCR repertoires likely differ from those in blood. The genetic and exposure-history diversity represented was limited by the small number of donors.

With regard to this clone: The antigen it recognizes is unknown. No base quality information exists; no much larger clone differs at one position.

Sequencing was performed on PBMCs. The rearrangement combines TRBV11-1 with TRBJ2-3, with no D gene named confidently. This clonotype was obtained from a woman aged 40 to 50 in good health. Some clones in this sample may be carry-over from other donors' samples. The CDR3 is CASSLGSTDTQYF. The base sequence is TGTGCCAGCAGCTTAGGTAGCACAGATACGCAGTATTTT.